Shown below are 23 T cell receptor beta chains from a single sample sequenced in a study of shared clonotypes between healthy human individuals. Naive CD8 cells comprised CD45RO-negative, CCR7-positively selected cells, excluding terminally differentiated effector memory CD45RA+ cells. Sequencing used immunoSEQ multiplex PCR; TCRdb keeps in-frame clones, though not all of them. In the table there are around 2,000,000 clones, roughly 91% of which are singletons. The sequenced sample was naive CD8+ T cells from PBMCs. The receptors come from a young man in good health. Some clones in this sample may be carry-over from other donors' samples.

The gene calls are TRBV7-9 and TRBJ2-7, with D perhaps matching TRBD2 (6 bases). V lost 4 bases and J 3 bases, leaving 16 bases between the germline ends. CDR1 and CDR2 (germline): SEHNR, FQNEAQ (reference sequence). This CDR3 has 15 residues. The CDR3 region is CASSSSQTGVYEQYF. DNA of the CDR3: TGTGCCAGCAGCTCGTCGCAAACGGGGGTCTACGAGCAGTACTTC.

The chain has TRBV2 and TRBJ2-5; D perhaps matches TRBD1 (5 bases). Germline V gene lookup returns CDR1 SNHLY and CDR2 FYNNEI. The CDR3 extends over 14 amino acids. V lost 8 bases to trimming and J lost 0 bases, with 13 bases between them. CDR3 sequence: CASRTRTNQETQYF. CDR3 nucleotide sequence: TGTGCCAGCCGTACACGGACAAACCAAGAGACCCAGTACTTC.

The V and J genes are TRBV29-1 and TRBJ1-2; TRBD1 matches 7 bases. The germline V gene encodes CDR1 SQVTM and CDR2 ANQGSEA. The CDR3 consists of 13 residues. J lost 6 bases, V lost 4 bases, and 8 bases had no gene match. CDR3 nucleotide sequence: TGCAGCGTTGTGGGGACAGCGTCCAATGGCTACACCTTC. Translating gives CSVVGTASNGYTF.

This rearrangement joins TRBV7-2 to TRBJ2-1, with D possibly being TRBD2 (5 bases). V lost 4 bases and J 1 base, leaving 8 bases between the germline ends. This CDR3 is built from 14 residues. The V gene's germline CDR1 is SGHTA and CDR2 FQGNSA. CDR3 residues: CASSSSGSYNEQFF. CDR3 bases: TGTGCCAGCAGCTCCAGCGGTTCCTACAATGAGCAGTTCTTC. Supplemented by reference TRBV7-2 and TRBJ2-1, the full variable domain reads GAGVSQSPSNKVTEKGKDVELRCDPISGHTALYWYRQSLGQGLEFLIYFQGNSAPDKSGLPSDRFSAERTGGSVSTLTIQRTQQEDSAVYLCASSSSGSYNEQFFGPGTRLTVL.

The rearrangement joins TRBV27 to TRBJ1-5; D is ambiguous. Germline CDR1 MNHEY, CDR2 SMNVEV (reference sequence). The CDR3 spans 16 residues. Between the trimmed V and J ends, which lost 2 bases and 2 bases, there was a span of 13 bases. Here the CDR3 reads CASSLRERVCNQPQHF. In DNA, the CDR3 is TGTGCCAGCAGTTTACGGGAGAGGGTTTGCAATCAGCCCCAGCATTTT.

The V and J genes are TRBV6-5 and TRBJ2-1, with D perhaps matching TRBD1 (5 bases). Trimming stripped 4 bases from V and 0 bases from J, with 13 bases between. This CDR3 is built from 16 residues. Germline CDR1 and CDR2: MNHEY and SVGAGI. The CDR3: CASSFWGQSSYNEQFF. The CDR3 DNA reads as TGTGCCAGCAGTTTTTGGGGCCAGAGCTCCTACAATGAGCAGTTCTTC.

In this sample, this clone turned up once. The chain has TRBV28 and TRBJ1-5; D remains unclear. Trimming removed 2 bases at V and 6 bases at J, with 14 bases between. The CDR3 length is 15 residues. Germline CDR1 and CDR2: MDHEN and SYDVKM. The CDR3 protein is CASSLPGGPSQPQHF. The CDR3 nucleotides read TGTGCCAGCAGTTTACCGGGTGGGCCAAGTCAGCCCCAGCATTTT.

The chain combines TRBV27 with TRBJ2-2; no clear D gene. The CDR3 covers 13 residues. Between the trimmed V and J ends, which lost 8 bases and 6 bases, there was a span of 13 bases. Germline V gives CDR1 MNHEY, CDR2 SMNVEV (reference sequence). Here the CDR3 reads CASSQLAAGELFF. DNA of the CDR3: TGTGCCAGCTCCCAACTGGCGGCCGGGGAGCTGTTTTTT.

The genes are TRBV11-2 and TRBJ2-1; no definite D call. Trimming took 3 bases from V and 0 from J, leaving 9 bases between them. Germline V gene data show CDR1 as SGHAT and CDR2 as FQNNGV. CDR3 size: 15 residues. CDR3 region: CASSFGGDSYNEQFF. DNA of the CDR3: TGTGCCAGCAGCTTCGGCGGTGACTCCTACAATGAGCAGTTCTTC.

The chain uses TRBV7-2 and TRBJ2-3; possible D gene TRBD2, 5 bases. V lost 2 bases, J lost 4 bases, and 16 bases lay in between. This CDR3 region has 16 residues. Germline V lookup: CDR1 SGHTA, CDR2 FQGNSA. The CDR3 nucleotides read TGTGCCAGCAGCTTATGGTCGGAGAACGGGGCAGATACGCAGTATTTT. Protein sequence: CASSLWSENGADTQYF.

The CDR3 region is CASSLALLAGVSGANVLTF. CDR3 DNA: TGTGCCAGCAGCTTAGCGCTACTAGCGGGTGTCTCTGGGGCCAACGTCCTGACTTTC. V gene TRBV7-9 combines with J gene TRBJ2-6; 9 bases map to TRBD2. CDR3 length: 19 amino acids. The ends lost 0 bases at V and 0 bases at J; junction bases unmatched: 6. Germline values: CDR1 SEHNR, CDR2 FQNEAQ (reference sequence). The full variable domain, with the rest looked up from reference TRBV7-9 and TRBJ2-6, is DTGVSQNPRHKITKRGQNVTFRCDPISEHNRLYWYRQTLGQGPEFLTYFQNEAQLEKSRLLSDRFSAERPKGSFSTLEIQRTEQGDSAMYLCASSLALLAGVSGANVLTFGAGSRLTVL.

V is TRBV7-2 and J is TRBJ2-1; D perhaps matches TRBD2 (6 bases). Trimming took off 1 base at V and 2 bases at J, with 15 bases between the two ends. Germline V gene lookup returns CDR1 SGHTA and CDR2 FQGNSA. This CDR3 has 17 residues. This CDR3 reads CASSLDASVNPYNEQFF. CDR3 in DNA: TGTGCCAGCAGCTTAGACGCTAGCGTAAACCCCTACAATGAGCAGTTCTTC.

The chain recombines TRBV28 with TRBJ1-2; D is uncertain. The CDR3 covers 13 residues. The V and J ends lost 0 bases and 11 bases respectively, with 13 bases between them. Germline values: CDR1 MDHEN, CDR2 SYDVKM. The CDR3 loop is CASSLWAEVRYTF. CDR3 in DNA: TGTGCCAGCAGTTTATGGGCAGAAGTTCGATACACCTTC.

This clone was counted a single time. J is TRBJ2-2 and V is TRBV27, with D hard to call. The CDR3 covers 15 residues. Looked up from germline, CDR1 is MNHEY and CDR2 is SMNVEV (reference sequence). V was trimmed by 6 bases and J by 4 bases, leaving 15 bases between them. The DNA of the CDR3 is TGTGCCAGCAGCCCCAGGACCGAGAGCACCGGGGAGCTGTTTTTT. This sequence encodes CASSPRTESTGELFF.

This chain uses TRBV7-6 with TRBJ2-1; perhaps TRBD1 as D (5 bases). V dropped 5 bases and J dropped 13 bases, with 15 bases sitting between them. Germline V gene lookup returns CDR1 SGHVS and CDR2 FNYEAQ. This CDR3 spans 12 amino acids. CDR3: CASSPSSGAQFF. CDR3 bases: TGTGCCAGCAGCCCCTCGAGTGGGGCTCAGTTCTTC.

In the case of this clone: The sample carries other DNA sequences with the same CDR3. DNA of the CDR3: TGTGCCAGCAGTTTACTGCTAGATAATGAGCAGTTCTTC. Its translation is CASSLLLDNEQFF. The chain uses TRBV27 and TRBJ2-1, with D unclear. V shed 2 bases and J shed 7 bases, with 9 bases lying between them. The CDR3 sequence is 13 residues long. Germline V gene sequence: CDR1 MNHEY, CDR2 SMNVEV (reference sequence).

The gene calls are TRBV7-9 and TRBJ1-4; D might be TRBD1 (5 bases). The CDR3 covers 14 residues. Between the trimmed V and J ends, which lost 2 bases and 8 bases, there was a span of 12 bases. Germline CDR1 and CDR2: SEHNR and FQNEAQ (reference sequence). The CDR3 DNA sequence: TGTGCCAGCAGCTTAATGGGGGGTGGCGAAAAACTGTTTTTT. Translating it yields CASSLMGGGEKLFF.

With regard to this clone: Other nucleotide sequences from this sample produce the same CDR3. The chain recombines TRBV9 with TRBJ2-1, with 13 nucleotides matching TRBD2. CDR3 length: 16 amino acids. The germline gives CDR1 SGDLS, CDR2 YYNGEE. The J segment lost 5 bases and the V segment lost 0 bases, leaving 2 bases of the junction unmatched. CDR3 sequence (DNA): TGTGCCAGCAGCGTAGTAGGACTAGCGGGAGACAATGAGCAGTTCTTC. Translating it yields CASSVVGLAGDNEQFF.

The CDR3 reads CASSPPGHTEAFF. DNA for the CDR3: TGTGCCAGCAGCCCACCGGGACACACTGAAGCTTTCTTT. The chain joins TRBV7-9 to TRBJ1-1, with a weak D call TRBD1 (5 bases). Germline V CDR1 and CDR2: SEHNR, FQNEAQ (reference sequence). V was cut by 5 bases and J by 3 bases, with 10 bases left in between. The CDR3 is 13 amino acids.

This rearrangement joins TRBV2 to TRBJ1-1, with D maybe TRBD1 (6 bases). The CDR3 sequence is 15 residues long. Germline CDR1 and CDR2: SNHLY and FYNNEI. The V end was cut by 2 bases, the J end by 7 bases, with 17 bases between. CDR3 bases: TGTGCCAGCAGTGAAAAGATAGGGGACATCGGTGAAGCTTTCTTT. Translation gives CASSEKIGDIGEAFF.

CDR3 region: CAISGDRDRAVDTQYF. CDR3 coding DNA: TGTGCCATCAGTGGGGACCGGGACAGGGCAGTAGATACGCAGTATTTT. The rearrangement uses TRBV10-3 and TRBJ2-3; 9 nucleotides agree with TRBD1. This CDR3 comprises 16 residues. The germline V gene encodes CDR1 ENHRY and CDR2 SYGVKD. Trimming cost V 4 bases and J 5 bases; bases outside gene matches: 10.

This chain connects TRBV12-5 to TRBJ2-2; 12 bases agree with TRBD2. Germline CDR1 is LGHNT and CDR2 is FRNRAP. The J segment lost 4 bases and the V segment lost 1 base, leaving 7 bases of the junction unmatched. The CDR3 loop spans 18 amino acids. The CDR3 nucleotides are TGTGCTAGTGGTTTGGGACTAGCGGGAGCCTTAGGCACCGGGGAGCTGTTTTTT. This gives the protein CASGLGLAGALGTGELFF.

V is TRBV7-2 and J is TRBJ2-2; D gene ambiguous. The CDR3 runs to 13 residues. The germline V gene has CDR1 SGHTA and CDR2 FQGNSA. V was clipped by 4 bases and J by 4 bases, with 7 bases between them. CDR3 sequence reads: CASSYRITGELFF. The CDR3 nucleotides read TGTGCCAGCAGCTACAGAATCACCGGGGAGCTGTTTTTT. The complete variable domain, with remaining parts taken from reference TRBV7-2 and TRBJ2-2, reads GAGVSQSPSNKVTEKGKDVELRCDPISGHTALYWYRQSLGQGLEFLIYFQGNSAPDKSGLPSDRFSAERTGGSVSTLTIQRTQQEDSAVYLCASSYRITGELFFGEGSRLTVL.